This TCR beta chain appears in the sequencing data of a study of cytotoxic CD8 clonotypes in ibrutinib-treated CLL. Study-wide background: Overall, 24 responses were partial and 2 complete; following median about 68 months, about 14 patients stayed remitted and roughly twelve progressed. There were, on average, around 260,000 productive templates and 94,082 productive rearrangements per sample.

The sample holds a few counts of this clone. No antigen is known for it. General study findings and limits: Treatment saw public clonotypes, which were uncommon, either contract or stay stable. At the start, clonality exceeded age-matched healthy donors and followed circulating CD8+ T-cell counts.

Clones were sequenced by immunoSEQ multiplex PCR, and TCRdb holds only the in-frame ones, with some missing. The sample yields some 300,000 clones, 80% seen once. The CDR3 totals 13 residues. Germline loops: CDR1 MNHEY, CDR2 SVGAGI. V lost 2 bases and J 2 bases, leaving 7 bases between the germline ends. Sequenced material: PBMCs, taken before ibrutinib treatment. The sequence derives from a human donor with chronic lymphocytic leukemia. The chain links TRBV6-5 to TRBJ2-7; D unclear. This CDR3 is CASSYGLAYEQYF. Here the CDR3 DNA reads TGTGCCAGCAGTTACGGGCTAGCCTACGAGCAGTACTTC.